The 32 T cell receptor beta chains listed next were all sequenced from one sample in a study of shared clonotypes between healthy human individuals. TCRdb's copy holds only in-frame clones and misses some; the assay was immunoSEQ multiplex PCR. This table has around 300,000 clones, over 75% appearing once. The material sequenced was memory CD8+ T cells sorted from blood. Subset given: CD45RO+ cells pooled with CCR7-negative TemRA cells. The receptors originated from a man aged 18 to 30 in good health.

The chain recombines TRBV9 with TRBJ2-7; 11 positions agree with TRBD1. The germline V gene has CDR1 SGDLS and CDR2 YYNGEE. V shed 3 bases and J 5 bases; nucleotides not matched to a gene: 7. The length of the CDR3 is 15 residues. In DNA form, the CDR3 reads TGTGCCAGCAGCGAGAAGGGACAGGGGGTCGACGAGCAGTACTTC. It codes for CASSEKGQGVDEQYF.

The J gene is TRBJ2-1, the V gene TRBV4-1; D is perhaps TRBD2 (7 bases). V was clipped by 1 base and J by 10 bases, with 17 bases between them. Germline V gene lookup returns CDR1 MGHRA and CDR2 YSYEKL. The CDR3 has 15 residues. The CDR3 DNA is TGCGCCAGCAGCCAAGGGGGGCGGGGGCCCCCGGAGCAGTTCTTC. This sequence encodes CASSQGGRGPPEQFF.

The gene calls are TRBV27 and TRBJ2-7; 7 positions match TRBD2. This CDR3 has 14 residues. The germline CDR1 and CDR2 sequences are MNHEY and SMNVEV (reference sequence). The ends lost 2 bases at V and 3 bases at J; junction bases unmatched: 4. CDR3 sequence (DNA): TGTGCCAGCAGTTTAGGAGCGGGGAGCTACGAGCAGTACTTC. Amino acid sequence: CASSLGAGSYEQYF.

V gene TRBV9 combines with J gene TRBJ1-1; D is unresolved. Trimming pared 4 bases from V and 2 bases from J, leaving 12 bases between. CDR3 length: 14 residues. Germline-derived CDR1 and CDR2 are SGDLS and YYNGEE. The CDR3, as DNA: TGTGCCAGCAGCCGGACCCTGGGTAACACTGAAGCTTTCTTT. Amino acids: CASSRTLGNTEAFF.

The sample holds one count of this clone. V gene TRBV9 combines with J gene TRBJ2-3; D possibly matches TRBD1 or TRBD2 (5 bases each). The CDR3 loop spans 15 amino acids. Trimming shortened V by 3 bases and J by 3 bases, and 14 bases separated the two germline ends. The V gene's germline CDR1 is SGDLS and CDR2 YYNGEE. The CDR3 DNA is TGTGCCAGCAGCGCCTGGGGGAGTCCGACAGATACGCAGTATTTT. Protein: CASSAWGSPTDTQYF.

The chain joins TRBV12-5 to TRBJ2-5, with 7 nucleotides matching TRBD2. CDR3 length: 14 amino acids. The J segment lost 3 bases and the V segment lost 3 bases, leaving 4 bases of the junction unmatched. Germline values: CDR1 LGHNT, CDR2 FRNRAP. CDR3 sequence: CASGFGGMEETQYF. DNA for the CDR3: TGTGCTAGTGGTTTCGGGGGGATGGAAGAGACCCAGTACTTC.

This clone was recorded once. The genes are TRBV6-5 and TRBJ1-5; possible D gene TRBD1, 5 bases. CDR1 MNHEY and CDR2 SVGAGI come from the germline V gene. The germline V and J ends were trimmed by 1 base and 2 bases, with 6 bases remaining between them. The CDR3 is 14 amino acids. The CDR3 protein is CASSYFRGNQPQHF. For the CDR3, the DNA is TGTGCCAGCAGTTACTTCAGGGGCAATCAGCCCCAGCATTTT.

The chain combines TRBV11-2 with TRBJ1-6, with D perhaps TRBD1 (5 bases). CDR1 is SGHAT and CDR2 is FQNNGV in the germline V gene. Trimming shortened V by 4 bases and J by 7 bases, and 20 bases separated the two germline ends. This CDR3 contains 17 residues. The CDR3 coding sequence is TGTGCCAGCAGCTCCTCGGGACGGATTTTGGGCAATTCACCCCTCCACTTT. Amino acids: CASSSSGRILGNSPLHF.

The genes are TRBV30 and TRBJ2-2; D is uncertain. Germline CDR1 GTSNPN, CDR2 SVGIG (reference sequence). V lost 1 base and J lost 1, with 4 bases in between. This CDR3 spans 13 amino acids. In DNA, the CDR3 is TGTGCCTGGAGTGCCGGGAACACCGGGGAGCTGTTTTTT. Protein product: CAWSAGNTGELFF.

A word on this clone: A much larger clone is a single base away; this may be a read error. The rearrangement uses TRBV5-4 and TRBJ2-3; either TRBD1 or TRBD2 may fit D (5 bases each). This CDR3 has 17 amino acids. Trimming stripped 0 bases from V and 1 base from J, with 15 bases between. CDR1 is SGHNT and CDR2 is YYREEE in the germline V gene (reference sequence). In nucleotides, the CDR3 is TGTGCCAGCAGCTTGGCCGCTGGATTGGGGGGCACAGATACGCAGTATTTT. This gives the protein CASSLAAGLGGTDTQYF.

This clone has just one count. Other DNA sequences in the sample encode the same CDR3. The chain recombines TRBV19 with TRBJ2-7; D not resolved. The CDR3 length is 13 residues. CDR1 is LNHDA, CDR2 SQIVND, per germline (reference sequence). V was trimmed by 3 bases and J by 2 bases, leaving 8 bases between them. The CDR3 sequence: CASSIGPTYEQYF. DNA for the CDR3: TGTGCCAGTAGTATTGGACCGACCTACGAGCAGTACTTC.

The chain uses TRBV4-3 and TRBJ2-3; TRBD2 matches at 7 bases. V dropped 1 base and J dropped 2; count of bases not matched to a gene: 3. CDR1 is LGHNA, CDR2 YSLEER, per germline. This CDR3 contains 15 residues. CDR3 in amino acids: CASSQGDYFTDTQYF. The CDR3 DNA sequence: TGCGCCAGCAGCCAAGGGGACTATTTCACAGATACGCAGTATTTT.

This chain uses TRBV11-2 with TRBJ1-1; a weak D match, TRBD1 (5 bases). Per the germline V gene, CDR1 is SGHAT and CDR2 is FQNNGV. V lost 2 bases and J 2 bases, leaving 9 bases between the germline ends. The CDR3 spans 14 residues. The CDR3 here is CASSLSGGNTEAFF. CDR3 DNA sequence: TGTGCCAGCAGCTTATCCGGGGGAAACACTGAAGCTTTCTTT.

The chain carries TRBV5-6 and TRBJ2-1; D assignment may be TRBD1 or TRBD2 (5 bases each). This CDR3 region has 16 residues. From germline, CDR1 is SGHDT and CDR2 YYEEEE. The V end lost 4 bases, the J end lost 5 bases, and 19 bases lay between the germline ends. The CDR3 DNA reads as TGTGCCAGCAGCATAGGGACCATCGCCCGAGACAATGAGCAGTTCTTC. Translation gives CASSIGTIARDNEQFF.

Of note for this clone: Other DNA sequences in the same sample also yield this CDR3. The chain uses TRBV5-4 and TRBJ2-7; D gene ambiguous. V was clipped by 0 bases and J by 1 base, with 5 bases between them. The CDR3 runs 13 residues. Germline loops: CDR1 SGHNT, CDR2 YYREEE (reference sequence). CDR3 nucleotide sequence: TGTGCCAGCAGCTTGGTGGGTTCCTACGAGCAGTACTTC. It yields the protein CASSLVGSYEQYF.

V usage is TRBV5-1 and J usage is TRBJ2-1; D tentatively reads TRBD1 or TRBD2 (6 bases each). CDR3 length equals 15 residues. The V and J ends lost 2 bases and 10 bases respectively, with 19 bases between them. From germline, CDR1 is SGHRS and CDR2 YFSETQ. CDR3 loop: CASSFGTGALVEQFF. DNA for the CDR3: TGCGCCAGCAGCTTCGGGACGGGGGCTCTTGTGGAGCAGTTCTTC.

In its sample, this clone was seen once. The J gene is TRBJ1-2, the V gene TRBV6-6; D gene uncertain. V lost 2 bases to trimming and J lost 4 bases, with 8 bases between them. This CDR3 has 13 residues. Germline values: CDR1 MNHNY, CDR2 SVGAGI (reference sequence). The CDR3 bases are TGTGCCAGCAGTTACCCGGTGGTCTATGGCTACACCTTC. Translated, it gives CASSYPVVYGYTF.

The V and J genes are TRBV30 and TRBJ1-2, with a tentative D call TRBD1 (5 bases). Trimming stripped 4 bases from V and 5 bases from J, with 11 bases between. From germline, CDR1 is GTSNPN and CDR2 SVGIG (reference sequence). The CDR3 spans 12 residues. The CDR3 bases are TGTGCCTGGAATAAGGGGTATTATGGCTACACCTTC. Residues: CAWNKGYYGYTF.

Only one count was recorded for this clone. The V call is TRBV28, the J call TRBJ2-1, with D tentatively TRBD2 (6 bases). Germline V lookup: CDR1 MDHEN, CDR2 SYDVKM. Trimming took 7 bases from V and 7 from J, leaving 17 bases between them. CDR3 size: 14 residues. CDR3 nucleotide sequence: TGTGCCAGCAAATGGCGGGACGGAAGAAATGAGCAGTTCTTC. This sequence encodes CASKWRDGRNEQFF.

The J gene is TRBJ1-6, the V gene TRBV5-5; D not resolved. The CDR3 has 16 amino acids. CDR1 and CDR2 from the germline V gene are SGHKS and YYEKEE (reference sequence). V lost 1 base and J lost 0, with 8 bases in between. CDR3 DNA sequence: TGTGCCAGCAGCTTGCGGGTCCTCTCCTATAATTCACCCCTCCACTTT. This encodes CASSLRVLSYNSPLHF.

A note on this clone: This CDR3 is also generated by other DNA sequences in the sample. This chain uses TRBV9 with TRBJ2-7, with D tentatively TRBD1 (5 bases). Trimming took 0 bases from V and 3 from J, leaving 7 bases between them. CDR3 size: 13 residues. CDR1 is SGDLS, CDR2 YYNGEE, per germline. The CDR3 region is CASSVATGYEQYF. The CDR3 DNA follows: TGTGCCAGCAGCGTAGCCACAGGCTACGAGCAGTACTTC.

The chain employs TRBV7-8 and TRBJ2-7; D perhaps matches TRBD1 (5 bases). Trimming removed 5 bases from V and 2 bases from J, with 16 bases in between. This CDR3 has 15 amino acids. Germline CDR1 is SGHVS and CDR2 is FQNEAQ. DNA of the CDR3: TGTGCCAGCAGCCAATACCAGGGCCCAACCTACGAGCAGTACTTC. This encodes CASSQYQGPTYEQYF.

The V gene is TRBV5-5, the J gene TRBJ2-7; 11 positions agree with TRBD2. The germline CDR1 and CDR2 sequences are SGHKS and YYEKEE (reference sequence). The CDR3 covers 18 residues. V was pared by 4 bases and J by 4 bases, with 16 bases of the junction left unmatched. The CDR3 nucleotides read TGTGCCAGCAGCCCCCACCGGGATCTAGCGGGAGGCGGGTACGAGCAGTACTTC. Translating gives CASSPHRDLAGGGYEQYF.

This chain links TRBV11-2 with TRBJ2-7; 7 nucleotides agree with TRBD1. Germline CDR1 SGHAT, CDR2 FQNNGV. V lost 4 bases to trimming and J lost 1 base; unmatched junction nucleotides: 10. This CDR3 spans 16 amino acids. This CDR3 reads CASSYLTGSRSYEQYF. For the CDR3, the DNA is TGTGCCAGCAGCTACTTGACAGGGAGTCGGTCCTACGAGCAGTACTTC.

The chain links TRBV7-9 to TRBJ2-7, with D perhaps TRBD2 (7 bases). CDR1 is SEHNR, CDR2 FQNEAQ, per germline (reference sequence). With 1 base removed from V and 6 bases from J, the gap between germline ends came to 13 bases. This CDR3 is built from 14 residues. The CDR3 DNA reads as TGTGCCAGCAGCTTAGACGGGGGGCTCAGCGAGCAGTACTTC. Translation gives CASSLDGGLSEQYF.

The chain recombines TRBV29-1 with TRBJ1-1, with a tentative D call TRBD1 (5 bases). Deletions cut 8 bases from V and 1 base from J, with 20 bases between. The CDR3 is made up of 15 amino acids. Germline CDR1 SQVTM, CDR2 ANQGSEA. CDR3 coding DNA: TGCAGCTTCTGGGACGGAATAACTCCGAACACTGAAGCTTTCTTT. Its translation is CSFWDGITPNTEAFF.

The chain combines TRBV27 with TRBJ1-1; TRBD1 is a possible D gene (6 bases). Trimming pared 0 bases from V and 3 bases from J, leaving 11 bases between. The V gene's germline CDR1 is MNHEY and CDR2 SMNVEV (reference sequence). The length of the CDR3 is 15 residues. The CDR3 protein is CASSLSAGAHTEAFF. DNA of the CDR3: TGTGCCAGCAGTTTATCAGCAGGGGCGCACACTGAAGCTTTCTTT.

This CDR3 reads CASSQEGSGQGNEKLFF. The CDR3 region has the DNA TGCGCCAGCAGCCAAGAGGGGTCGGGACAGGGGAATGAAAAACTGTTTTTT. The chain combines TRBV4-1 with TRBJ1-4; 10 bases are shared with TRBD1. This CDR3 has 17 residues. Germline V CDR1 and CDR2: MGHRA, YSYEKL. V was clipped by 0 bases and J by 5 bases; unmatched bases: 6.

The J gene is TRBJ1-6, the V gene TRBV1. TRBV1 represents a pseudogene. This CDR3 region has 21 residues. The chain's CDR3 is CTSSQGPSRGEESSYNSPLHF. The CDR3, as DNA: TGCACCAGCAGCCAAGGCCCCTCGAGAGGGGAAGAAAGCTCCTATAATTCACCCCTCCACTTT.

The V and J genes are TRBV9 and TRBJ2-7, with 10 bases identical to TRBD1. In germline, CDR1 is SGDLS, CDR2 YYNGEE. This CDR3 has 17 amino acids. Trimming cost V 0 bases and J 2 bases; bases outside gene matches: 8. The CDR3 loop is CASSVGTGTGATYEQYF. Here the CDR3 DNA reads TGTGCCAGCAGCGTAGGGACCGGGACAGGGGCCACCTACGAGCAGTACTTC.

This chain connects TRBV19 to TRBJ2-7; D uncertain. This CDR3 has 13 amino acids. V gave up 3 bases and J gave up 5 bases, with 11 bases separating them. CDR1 is LNHDA, CDR2 SQIVND, per germline (reference sequence). The DNA for the CDR3 is TGTGCCAGTAGTATTTCCCAGGCTAACGAGCAGTACTTC. This translates into CASSISQANEQYF.

The CDR3 loop reads CASSQRTGTYGYTF. The CDR3 DNA reads as TGCGCCAGCAGCCAGAGGACAGGGACCTATGGCTACACCTTC. The chain joins TRBV4-1 to TRBJ1-2; 8 positions match TRBD1. The CDR3 has 14 amino acids. V trimming: 3 bases; J trimming: 4 bases; junction bases outside the gene matches: 4. CDR1 is MGHRA and CDR2 is YSYEKL in the germline V gene.